A selection of T cell receptor beta chains follows, all from one sample in a study of cytomegalovirus exposure and HLA in healthy donors. The method was immunoSEQ multiplex PCR; TCRdb's version includes in-frame clones alone and lacks a portion of them. The data show some 190,000 clones, roughly nine tenths seen once. Source material: PBMCs. These receptors were taken from a boy between 2 and 15 years old in good health and CMV-seronegative. CDR3s include the opening cysteine and the closing phenylalanine or tryptophan. Each record gives: D gene, V gene, J gene, clone size, CDR3 DNA, CDR3 protein. A D gene is named only where the DNA matches it firmly. Clone size is not always given. Where it is, it says once, few, many or a class for expanded clones.

D: .
V: TRBV15
J: TRBJ1-5
size: few
DNA: TGTGCCACCAGCCTGGGAGCAAACAATCAGCCCCAGCATTTT
CDR3: CATSLGANNQPQHF

D: .
V: TRBV7-9
J: TRBJ1-4
size: .
DNA: TGTGCCAGCAGCCCAACCCTAGGTGCAACTAATGAAAAACTGTTTTTT
CDR3: CASSPTLGATNEKLFF

D: .
V: TRBV6-5
J: TRBJ2-1
size: .
DNA: TGTGCCAGCAGTCCCCCGGGGTTGGGTGAGCAGTTCTTC
CDR3: CASSPPGLGEQFF

D: TRBD1
V: TRBV7-3
J: TRBJ1-1
size: .
DNA: TGTGCCAGCAGACGGACAGGGATGAACACTGAAGCTTTCTTT
CDR3: CASRRTGMNTEAFF

D: .
V: TRBV11-2
J: TRBJ2-7
size: .
DNA: TGTGCCAGCAGCTTATCCGGTGGGTCTGCGGGTTACGAGCAGTACTTC
CDR3: CASSLSGGSAGYEQYF

D: .
V: TRBV7-9
J: TRBJ1-5
size: .
DNA: TGTTCCAGCAGCCTACAGGCGATCAATCAGCCCCAGCATTTT
CDR3: CSSSLQAINQPQHF

D: .
V: TRBV30
J: TRBJ2-3
size: once
DNA: TGTGCCTGGAGTGTACTCTTCTTACCCGGCGGATCCACAGATACGCAGTATTTT
CDR3: CAWSVLFLPGGSTDTQYF

D: TRBD2
V: TRBV7-9
J: TRBJ2-5
size: .
DNA: TGTGCCAGCAGCCCGTCCCTAGCGGGGGGTCAAGAGACCCAGTACTTC
CDR3: CASSPSLAGGQETQYF

D: TRBD2
V: TRBV5-1
J: TRBJ2-1
size: .
DNA: TGCGCCAGCAGCTTGGTGCTAGCGGGAGGGCCGGGGAATGAGCAGTTCTTC
CDR3: CASSLVLAGGPGNEQFF

D: .
V: TRBV11-2
J: TRBJ2-7
size: .
DNA: TGTGCCAGCAGCTTCCGGGATGTCTCCTACGAGCAGTACTTC
CDR3: CASSFRDVSYEQYF

D: .
V: TRBV19
J: TRBJ1-1
size: .
DNA: TGTGCCAGTAGTATAACGGTGGACACTGAAGCTTTCTTT
CDR3: CASSITVDTEAFF

D: TRBD1
V: TRBV2
J: TRBJ1-5
size: .
DNA: TGTGCCAGCAGGGCGGACGCGACAGGGACCCAGCATTTT
CDR3: CASRADATGTQHF

D: .
V: TRBV6-5
J: TRBJ1-5
size: few
DNA: TGTGCCAGCAGTTACGTGGGAGCAGTTACCCAGCCCCAGCATTTT
CDR3: CASSYVGAVTQPQHF

D: .
V: TRBV2
J: TRBJ2-7
size: once
DNA: TGTGCCAGCAGCCGGGAATACGAGCAGTACTTC
CDR3: CASSREYEQYF

D: TRBD1
V: TRBV29-1
J: TRBJ1-1
size: .
DNA: TGCAGCGTTGAAGAGAACAGGGGGCTGGGAGCTTTCTTT
CDR3: CSVEENRGLGAFF

D: TRBD1
V: TRBV5-1
J: TRBJ1-2
size: .
DNA: TGCGCCAGCAGCTCCGAAACTACGACAGGGGAAATTGGCTATGGCTACACCTTC
CDR3: CASSSETTTGEIGYGYTF